The sample holds a few counts of the clone carrying this TCR beta chain. Its antigen is currently unknown. Then a second PCR, running about 6 to 12 cycles, was carried out with a sample-barcoded 5' primer and a J-beta primer mix. Template switching added a 12-random-nucleotide identifier to every cDNA molecule. TCRdb ran MiXCR on the 5' RACE reads and lists one entry per CDR3 protein. The sample yields about 720,000 distinct CDR3 sequences, approximately 21% seen once. The sample comes from a study of blood T cells in healthy people across ages. V was shortened by 5 bases and J by 2 bases, with 16 bases between the two germline ends. The length of the CDR3 is 16 residues. Per germline, CDR1 SGHTA and CDR2 FQGNSA. Broader study findings: The unsorted PBMCs prevented any conclusive comparison of naive versus antigen-experienced cells.

J is TRBJ1-5 and V is TRBV7-2; D unclear. Sequenced input: blood. This receptor was identified in a man aged 65 to 79 in good health. The DNA for the CDR3 is TGTGCCAGCAGCCCCCGTTTAGGGTCAGGCAATCAGCCCCAGCATTTT. As protein: CASSPRLGSGNQPQHF.